These T cell receptor beta chains were read from a single sample in a study of technical replicates of blood from a handful of donors. Profiling relied on immunoSEQ multiplex PCR, and the TCRdb table lists in-frame clones only, not all of them. Counted here are more than 65,000 clones, roughly 90% occurring once; the ten biggest clones make up 0.39%. Sequencing input: T cells isolated from PBMCs. These receptors were obtained from a human donor in good health. The CDR3 runs from the conserved cysteine through the conserved F or W. Each record gives: clone size, J gene, V gene, CDR3 length, D gene, CDR3 DNA, CDR3 protein. D genes are given only for firm matches. Size tells how often a clone was seen (once, few, many) or the class of an expanded clone, and some rows leave it out.

. TRBJ1-2 TRBV27 13 TRBD1 TGTGCCAGCAGTGGACAGGGGGCGCGTGGCTACACCTTC CASSGQGARGYTF
. TRBJ1-3 TRBV21-1 18 . TGTGCCAGCAGCAAAGTAAGAGGACAGGGAGACTCTGGAAACACCATATATTTT CASSKVRGQGDSGNTIYF
. TRBJ2-7 TRBV6-5 15 TRBD2 TGTGCCAGCAGTTACTCGGGGACGGGGGGTTACGAGCAGTACTTC CASSYSGTGGYEQYF
. TRBJ1-4 TRBV4-3 15 TRBD1 TGCGCCAGCAGCCAAGTAGGGACAGGGGGCGAAAAACTGTTTTTT CASSQVGTGGEKLFF
. TRBJ2-2 TRBV6-5 12 . TGTGCCAGCAGTTATATGACCGGGGAGCTGTTTTTT CASSYMTGELFF
. TRBJ2-2 TRBV5-1 15 TRBD1 TGCGCCAGCGAAACCGGGACAGCGAACACCGGGGAGCTGTTTTTT CASETGTANTGELFF
. TRBJ2-7 TRBV4-2 15 . TGTGCCAGCAGCCAAGGAACGGGTCCCTCCTACGAGCAGTACTTC CASSQGTGPSYEQYF
few TRBJ1-1 TRBV11-2 12 . TGTGCCAGCAGCCCCTACGGGAAGGAAGCTTTCTTT CASSPYGKEAFF
. TRBJ2-5 TRBV28 12 . TGTGCCAGCAGTTCAGGGGTTGAGACCCAGTACTTC CASSSGVETQYF
. TRBJ1-4 TRBV11-2 12 . TGTGCCAGCAGCTTATATGATGAAAAACTGTTTTTT CASSLYDEKLFF
once TRBJ2-7 TRBV19 14 TRBD1 TGTGCCAGTAGTATGGACAGGGAGGCCTACGAGCAGTACTTC CASSMDREAYEQYF
. TRBJ2-1 TRBV11-1 15 TRBD1 TGTGCCAGCAGCTTAGTCGGGACAGGGGGCAATGAGCAGTTCTTC CASSLVGTGGNEQFF
. TRBJ2-1 TRBV14 13 TRBD2 TGTGCCAGCAGCCTTCTAGCGGTAGGGGAGCAGTTCTTC CASSLLAVGEQFF
once TRBJ2-1 TRBV5-1 16 TRBD1 TGCGCCAGCAGCTGGACGACAGGGTCGACCTACAATGAGCAGTTCTTC CASSWTTGSTYNEQFF
. TRBJ1-2 TRBV5-6 16 TRBD1 TGTGCCAGCAGCTTGGCTAGGACAGGGCAAATTTATGGCTACACCTTC CASSLARTGQIYGYTF
once TRBJ2-1 TRBV2 14 TRBD2 TGTGCCAGCAGTGAATCTAGCGGGAACCATGAGCAGTTCTTC CASSESSGNHEQFF
few TRBJ2-7 TRBV20-1 11 . TGCAGTGCTAGCTACTTCTACGAGCAGTACTTC CSASYFYEQYF
. TRBJ2-6 TRBV7-3 17 . TGTGCCAGCAGCTGGACAGCATTAAACTCTGGGGCCAACGTCCTGACTTTC CASSWTALNSGANVLTF
few TRBJ2-7 TRBV5-1 14 TRBD2 TGCGCCAGCAGCTCCGGGACTAGCGGCTACGAGCAGTACTTC CASSSGTSGYEQYF
. TRBJ1-4 TRBV18 15 . TGTGCCAGCTCACCGCTACAGGGAGCTAATGAAAAACTGTTTTTT CASSPLQGANEKLFF
. TRBJ2-3 TRBV7-2 15 . TGTGCCAGCAGCTTAACGGGGGTATCGACAGATACGCAGTATTTT CASSLTGVSTDTQYF
. TRBJ2-1 TRBV4-2 16 . TGTGCCAGCAGCCAAGATTGGGGGGAGGCTTGGAATGAGCAGTTCTTC CASSQDWGEAWNEQFF
. TRBJ2-7 TRBV25-1 12 . TGTGCCAGCAGTGGCCGAGTTTCCGAGCAGTACTTC CASSGRVSEQYF
. TRBJ2-7 TRBV6-6 15 . TGTGCCAGCAGGGGGCTGGGGCCCTACGACTACGAGCAGTACTTC CASRGLGPYDYEQYF
. TRBJ2-7 TRBV9 18 . TGTGCCAGCAGCGTAAGTTTAGTGGGGGCCGAGAAAGGCAACGAGCAGTACTTC CASSVSLVGAEKGNEQYF
once TRBJ2-3 TRBV28 15 TRBD2 TGTGCCAGCAGTTTTAGCGGGAGGTCGACAGATACGCAGTATTTT CASSFSGRSTDTQYF
. TRBJ1-2 TRBV18 14 TRBD1 TGTGCCAGCTCACCGGACAGGGTTGGCTATGGCTACACCTTC CASSPDRVGYGYTF
. TRBJ2-7 TRBV9 15 TRBD2 TGTGCCAGCAGCGTAGGTGACGGGAGGGCCCACGAGCAGTACTTC CASSVGDGRAHEQYF
. TRBJ2-3 TRBV10-3 14 . TGTGCCATCAGACAGCCACAAAGCACAGATACGCAGTATTTT CAIRQPQSTDTQYF
. TRBJ1-5 TRBV14 16 . TGTGCCAGCAGCCACGGAGGGTTGGGGGGCAATCAGCCCCAGCATTTT CASSHGGLGGNQPQHF
once TRBJ2-7 TRBV7-8 19 . TGTGCCAGCAGCTTAGCGCTCGGACTCTCAGGGGAGATACCCTACGAGCAGTACTTC CASSLALGLSGEIPYEQYF
. TRBJ2-1 TRBV5-1 16 TRBD2 TGCGCCAGCAGCTTGGATCGGACTAGCAGCTACAATGAGCAGTTCTTC CASSLDRTSSYNEQFF
. TRBJ2-1 TRBV7-8 14 TRBD1 TGTGCCAGCAGCCAACAGGGACAGGGGTATGAGCAGTTCTTC CASSQQGQGYEQFF
. TRBJ2-5 TRBV7-3 13 . TGTGCCAGCAGTCCCACGAGGGAAGAGACCCAGTACTTC CASSPTREETQYF
. TRBJ2-1 TRBV30 15 TRBD2 TGTGCCTGGAGTACCGGGACTAGCGGGAGTGATGAGCAGTTCTTC CAWSTGTSGSDEQFF
once TRBJ2-1 TRBV7-6 19 . TGTGCCAGCAGCTTACCATATACGAGGCGGGAACTCTCCTACAATGAGCAGTTCTTC CASSLPYTRRELSYNEQFF
. TRBJ2-1 TRBV7-3 14 TRBD2 TGTGCCAGCAGCCTCGGACTAGAATTTAATGAGCAGTTCTTC CASSLGLEFNEQFF
. TRBJ1-2 TRBV6-6 13 TRBD1 TGTGCCAGCCAATCCGACAGGGTCTATGGCTACACCTTC CASQSDRVYGYTF
. TRBJ2-5 TRBV7-3 13 TRBD2 TGTGCCAGCAGGGGACTAGCGGAAGAGACCCAGTACTTC CASRGLAEETQYF
. TRBJ2-5 TRBV7-3 16 TRBD1 TGTGCCAGCAGCTCCCCCGGGACAGGGGGAGTAGAGACCCAGTACTTC CASSSPGTGGVETQYF
. TRBJ2-3 TRBV18 15 TRBD1 TGTGCCAGCTCACGCAACAGGGGAAACACAGATACGCAGTATTTT CASSRNRGNTDTQYF
. TRBJ2-7 TRBV19 16 TRBD2 TGTGCCAGTAGTAAAGGGACTAGCGGGAGTGAGAAGGAGCAGTACTTC CASSKGTSGSEKEQYF
few TRBJ2-1 TRBV5-6 16 TRBD2 TGTGCCAGCAGCTTAACCCGACTAGCGGGATACGCCGCACAGTTCTTC CASSLTRLAGYAAQFF
. TRBJ2-3 TRBV19 14 TRBD1 TGTGCCAGTAGTACGGGACAGCACACAGATACGCAGTATTTT CASSTGQHTDTQYF
. TRBJ2-1 TRBV12-5 14 TRBD2 TGTGCTTCCACCCCAGCGGGAGTGGGTAATGAGCAGTTCTTC CASTPAGVGNEQFF
few TRBJ2-5 TRBV11-3 14 . TGTGCCAGCAGCTTAGGCAGGGGATCGGAGACCCAGTACTTC CASSLGRGSETQYF
. TRBJ2-7 TRBV11-3 15 TRBD1 TGTGCCAGCAGCTCCGGACAGGACCTAGGCCACGAGCAGTACTTC CASSSGQDLGHEQYF
. TRBJ2-1 TRBV7-8 15 TRBD1 TGTGCCAGCAGCCCGAGACAGGGGCGGGATCATGAGCAGTTCTTC CASSPRQGRDHEQFF
. TRBJ1-2 TRBV4-1 17 . TGCGCCAGCAGCCAAGGGAACAGGGATATAGTCCCATATGGCTACACCTTC CASSQGNRDIVPYGYTF
. TRBJ2-7 TRBV10-3 13 TRBD2 TGTGCCATCGGGACTAGCGGGAACCACGAGCAGTACTTC CAIGTSGNHEQYF